The rows below give T cell receptor beta chains drawn from one sample of a study of blood T cell repertoires in COVID-19. Profiling relied on immunoSEQ multiplex PCR, and the TCRdb table lists in-frame clones only, not all of them. The sample carries roughly 190,000 clones, roughly 90% recorded once. The sample was PBMCs or T cells enriched from blood (not recorded which). The receptors shown here come from a young woman who had recovered from COVID-19. CDR3s include the opening cysteine and the closing phenylalanine or tryptophan. Fields, in order: clone size, V gene, J gene, CDR3 length, D gene, CDR3 protein, CDR3 DNA. D genes are given only for firm matches. Not all rows give a size; the values are once, few, many and, for expanded clones, a class.

-	TRBV28	TRBJ1-4	13	-	CASSTPASGKLFF	TGTGCCAGCAGTACCCCGGCAAGCGGAAAACTGTTTTTT
once	TRBV7-2	TRBJ2-1	13	-	CASSLDGGKEQFF	TGTGCCAGCAGCTTAGATGGCGGGAAAGAGCAGTTCTTC
-	TRBV3-1/TRBV3-2	TRBJ2-7	13	-	CASSQDEGAEQYF	TGTGCCAGCAGCCAAGACGAAGGGGCTGAGCAGTACTTC
-	TRBV4-3	TRBJ2-7	17	-	CASSQDKEGFGAHEQYF	TGCGCCAGCAGCCAGGACAAGGAAGGATTTGGTGCACACGAGCAGTACTTC
-	TRBV28	TRBJ2-7	11	-	CASLAGRKQYF	TGTGCCAGCCTTGCAGGCCGAAAGCAGTACTTC
-	TRBV18	TRBJ1-1	15	-	CASSHPGDMNTEAFF	TGTGCCAGCTCACACCCAGGGGACATGAACACTGAAGCTTTCTTT
-	TRBV7-6	TRBJ2-1	19	TRBD2	CASSLAPLAALSSYNEQFF	TGTGCCAGCAGCTTAGCGCCGCTAGCGGCGTTAAGCTCCTACAATGAGCAGTTCTTC
-	TRBV28	TRBJ2-2	14	-	CASSPPARSGELFF	TGTGCCAGCAGTCCCCCCGCCCGGTCCGGGGAGCTGTTTTTT
-	TRBV7-9	TRBJ2-1	13	TRBD2	CASSARYSGREFF	TGTGCCAGCAGCGCCCGTTATAGCGGGAGAGAGTTCTTC
-	TRBV18	TRBJ1-4	16	TRBD1	CASSPVIGTGAEKLFF	TGTGCCAGCTCACCAGTGATCGGGACAGGGGCCGAAAAACTGTTTTTT
-	TRBV4-1	TRBJ1-2	17	TRBD1	CASSQEPWTGRKGGYTF	TGCGCCAGCAGCCAAGAGCCCTGGACAGGGCGAAAAGGTGGCTACACCTTC
-	TRBV14	TRBJ1-6	18	TRBD1	CASSQDRPRGRLFAPLHF	TGTGCCAGCAGCCAAGATCGGCCCAGGGGGCGATTATTCGCACCCCTCCACTTT
once	TRBV4-2	TRBJ2-7	16	TRBD2	CASSQPSGLGTYEQYF	TGTGCCAGCAGCCAACCCTCGGGACTAGGGACCTACGAGCAGTACTTC
once	TRBV28	TRBJ2-7	16	TRBD1	CASRGGQGRGSYEQYF	TGTGCCAGCAGGGGGGGACAGGGAAGGGGCTCCTACGAGCAGTACTTC
-	TRBV20-1	TRBJ2-4	17	TRBD2	CSASSLAGLVGKNIQYF	TGCAGTGCTAGTTCACTAGCGGGGCTCGTGGGCAAAAACATTCAGTACTTC
-	TRBV6-2/TRBV6-3	TRBJ2-1	14	TRBD1	CASSLSGGFNEQFF	TGTGCCAGCAGTTTGTCAGGGGGTTTTAATGAGCAGTTCTTC
-	TRBV5-4	TRBJ2-7	15	TRBD1	CASSFPTGPTYEQYF	TGTGCCAGCAGCTTCCCGACAGGGCCGACTTACGAGCAGTACTTC
-	TRBV29-1	TRBJ1-1	13	TRBD1	CSVWDRGNTEAFF	TGCAGCGTTTGGGACAGGGGGAACACTGAAGCTTTCTTT
few	TRBV14	TRBJ1-1	13	TRBD1	CASRSTGETEAFF	TGTGCCAGCAGATCCACAGGGGAAACTGAAGCTTTCTTT
-	TRBV7-9	TRBJ1-3	13	-	CASSSRSGNTIYF	TGTGCCAGCAGCTCCCGCTCTGGAAACACCATATATTTT
few	TRBV5-1	TRBJ2-1	16	TRBD2	CASSFIAGGPYNEQFF	TGCGCCAGCAGCTTTATAGCGGGAGGGCCCTACAATGAGCAGTTCTTC
few	TRBV29-1	TRBJ2-1	15	TRBD1	CSVVFRGQAVNEQFF	TGCAGCGTTGTTTTTCGGGGACAGGCAGTTAATGAGCAGTTCTTC
-	TRBV27	TRBJ2-3	22	TRBD2	CASSLSGVFRAGGTYSTDTQYF	TGTGCCAGCAGTTTATCGGGGGTTTTTCGGGCGGGAGGGACCTATAGCACAGATACGCAGTATTTT
few	TRBV3-1/TRBV3-2	TRBJ2-5	16	TRBD1	CASSLRRTGDRETQYF	TGTGCCAGCAGTCTTAGGAGGACAGGGGATAGGGAGACCCAGTACTTC
-	TRBV6-2/TRBV6-3	TRBJ2-3	14	-	CASSSTASTDTQYF	TGTGCCAGCAGTTCGACAGCAAGCACAGATACGCAGTATTTT
-	TRBV5-5	TRBJ1-5	16	-	CASSLGRMNSNQPQHF	TGTGCCAGCAGCTTAGGCAGGATGAATAGCAATCAGCCCCAGCATTTT
-	TRBV20-1	TRBJ2-1	11	-	CSARAVNEQFF	TGCAGTGCTAGAGCGGTCAATGAGCAGTTCTTC
-	TRBV5-1	TRBJ2-4	16	TRBD2	CASSLEGSGRLNIQYF	TGCGCCAGCAGCTTGGAGGGTAGCGGGAGATTAAACATTCAGTACTTC
few	TRBV3-1/TRBV3-2	TRBJ2-1	17	-	CASSQDRLGGGYNEQFF	TGTGCCAGCAGCCAAGATAGGTTGGGAGGGGGGTACAATGAGCAGTTCTTC
-	TRBV24-1	TRBJ2-1	16	-	CATSDLAGNSYNEQFF	TGTGCCACCAGTGATCTCGCGGGGAACTCCTACAATGAGCAGTTCTTC
-	TRBV18	TRBJ2-5	13	-	CASSPRQQETQYF	TGTGCCAGCTCACCACGGCAGCAAGAGACCCAGTACTTC
-	TRBV27	TRBJ1-2	13	-	CASSFAGASGYTF	TGTGCCAGCAGTTTCGCAGGGGCGAGTGGCTACACCTTC